The 24 T cell receptor beta chains below were found in one sample sequenced in a study of blood T cell repertoires in COVID-19. Sequencing was performed with immunoSEQ multiplex PCR; in TCRdb, only in-frame clones are kept and a portion is missing. The data show about 240,000 clones, approximately 87% seen once. Sequencing was carried out using peripheral blood. The receptors derive from a man aged 60 to 69 with acute or convalescent COVID-19.

The rearrangement links TRBV5-4 to TRBJ2-1, with D perhaps TRBD1 (5 bases). Germline V lookup: CDR1 SGHNT, CDR2 YYREEE (reference sequence). CDR3 size: 13 residues. V was trimmed by 4 bases and J by 5 bases, leaving 10 bases between them. Here the CDR3 reads CASSTTDNNEQFF. CDR3 DNA sequence: TGTGCCAGCAGCACGACAGATAACAATGAGCAGTTCTTC.

V is TRBV11-3 and J is TRBJ2-5; 7 nucleotides line up with TRBD1. With V trimmed by 0 bases and J by 1 base, 2 bases remained unmatched. The germline gives CDR1 SGHNT, CDR2 YENEEA. This CDR3 region has 15 residues. The CDR3 nucleotides read TGTGCCAGCAGCTTAGAGGGACAGTTCCAAGAGACCCAGTACTTC. This translates into CASSLEGQFQETQYF.

V usage is TRBV11-3 and J usage is TRBJ1-1, with 10 bases identical to TRBD1. V lost 6 bases and J lost 9; bases outside the gene matches: 10. The germline V gene has CDR1 SGHNT and CDR2 YENEEA. The CDR3 sequence is 14 residues long. For the CDR3, the DNA is TGTGCCAGCAGTCACGGACAGGGGGTGACGAAAGCTTTCTTT. Amino acids: CASSHGQGVTKAFF.

The rearrangement joins TRBV7-8 to TRBJ2-7; 7 positions match TRBD2. Germline V gives CDR1 SGHVS, CDR2 FQNEAQ. Trimming cost V 0 bases and J 1 base; bases outside gene matches: 6. The CDR3 has 16 amino acids. Here the CDR3 reads CASSLAVAGSSYEQYF. The CDR3 DNA follows: TGTGCCAGCAGCTTAGCAGTAGCGGGTTCGTCCTACGAGCAGTACTTC.

The chain uses TRBV7-3 and TRBJ2-2, with 8 nucleotides matching TRBD1. The CDR3 runs to 16 residues. Unmatched junction bases numbered 7, after V lost 2 bases and J lost 5 bases. In germline, CDR1 is SGHTA, CDR2 FQGTGA. Written as DNA, the CDR3 is TGTGCCAGCAGCTTATACGGACAGGGCGTGACCGGGGAGCTGTTTTTT. It specifies CASSLYGQGVTGELFF.

CDR3: CSARTDLELFF. CDR3 in DNA: TGCAGTGCTAGAACCGATTTAGAACTGTTTTTT. The chain links TRBV20-1 to TRBJ1-4; D unclear. CDR3 length: 11 residues. Germline CDR1 and CDR2: DFQATT and SNEGSKA (reference sequence). With 2 bases removed from V and 12 bases from J, the gap between germline ends came to 10 bases.

The chain recombines TRBV6-6 with TRBJ1-3; unclear D gene. CDR1 is MNHNY and CDR2 is SVGAGI in the germline V gene (reference sequence). The length of the CDR3 is 15 residues. The V end was cut by 4 bases, the J end by 0 bases, with 10 bases between. The CDR3 region is CASSFYRDSGNTIYF. The CDR3 DNA sequence: TGTGCCAGCAGTTTCTACAGAGACTCTGGAAACACCATATATTTT.

This rearrangement joins TRBV7-2 to TRBJ1-1, with TRBD1 identical over 10 bases. This CDR3 is built from 15 residues. The ends lost 4 bases at V and 7 bases at J; junction bases unmatched: 9. Germline CDR1 reads SGHTA; CDR2 reads FQGNSA. The CDR3 region has the DNA TGTGCCAGCAGCTCGCCCCGGGACAGGGGAGTTGAAGCTTTCTTT. It encodes CASSSPRDRGVEAFF.

J is TRBJ2-5 and V is TRBV7-8; the D gene is possibly TRBD1 (5 bases). In germline, CDR1 is SGHVS, CDR2 FQNEAQ. The CDR3 sequence is 13 residues long. The ends were cut back, 5 bases at V and 2 bases at J, with 9 bases in the middle. This chain's CDR3 is CASSQQAQETQYF. In DNA, the CDR3 is TGTGCCAGCAGCCAACAGGCACAAGAGACCCAGTACTTC.

The rearrangement joins TRBV13 to TRBJ2-7, with 9 bases identical to TRBD2. V lost 4 bases to trimming and J lost 2 bases; unmatched junction nucleotides: 3. CDR3 length equals 14 residues. Germline V lookup: CDR1 PRHDT, CDR2 FYEKMQ (reference sequence). The CDR3 DNA reads as TGTGCCAGCAGCTCTAGCGGGACTCCCTACGAGCAGTACTTC. Amino acid sequence: CASSSSGTPYEQYF.

The J gene is TRBJ2-1, the V gene TRBV19; 10 bases fit TRBD1. CDR1 and CDR2 from the germline V gene are LNHDA and SQIVND (reference sequence). The V segment lost 6 bases and the J segment 6 bases; nucleotides outside the gene matches: 2. CDR3 length equals 13 residues. CDR3 in amino acids: CASRDRGFNEQFF. The DNA of the CDR3 is TGTGCCAGTAGGGACAGGGGGTTCAATGAGCAGTTCTTC.

CDR3 amino acids: CASSLVPGQGANTGELFF. The CDR3 region has the DNA TGCGCCAGCAGCTTAGTCCCGGGACAGGGAGCGAACACCGGGGAGCTGTTTTTT. The chain links TRBV5-1 to TRBJ2-2; 9 bases align to TRBD1. J gave up 0 bases and V 2 bases, and 8 bases lay outside the gene matches. The CDR3 is 18 amino acids. Germline-derived CDR1 and CDR2 are SGHRS and YFSETQ.

This clone appeared a single time. The chain couples TRBV30 to TRBJ2-2; D uncertain. From germline, CDR1 is GTSNPN and CDR2 SVGIG (reference sequence). This CDR3 spans 12 amino acids. V gave up 3 bases and J gave up 5 bases, with 7 bases separating them. This chain's CDR3 is CAWRAETGELFF. The CDR3 coding sequence is TGTGCCTGGAGGGCGGAAACCGGGGAGCTGTTTTTT.

The chain combines TRBV9 with TRBJ1-1; D is unclear. Germline assignment: CDR1 SGDLS and CDR2 YYNGEE. Trimming removed 0 bases at V and 2 bases at J, with 5 bases between. The CDR3 sequence is 13 residues long. CDR3 sequence: CASSVAINTEAFF. The CDR3 DNA is TGTGCCAGCAGCGTAGCTATTAACACTGAAGCTTTCTTT.

This sequence joins TRBV11-2 and TRBJ1-3; 9 positions match TRBD1. The CDR3 is 13 amino acids. V shed 5 bases and J 7 bases; nucleotides not matched to a gene: 3. Germline V gene data show CDR1 as SGHAT and CDR2 as FQNNGV. The CDR3 coding sequence is TGTGCCAGCAGCCGGGACAGGGACAACACCATATATTTT. This gives the protein CASSRDRDNTIYF.

On this clone itself: An end of the junction differs from the germline gene, which may be a read error. V gene TRBV5-4 combines with J gene TRBJ2-7; 7 nucleotides match TRBD2. The germline gives CDR1 SGHNT, CDR2 YYREEE (reference sequence). The CDR3 has 12 residues. For the CDR3, the DNA is TGTGCCAGCAGCCCTGGGGGGGGTCGGATTGACTTC. Translation gives CASSPGGGRIDF.

The chain couples TRBV19 to TRBJ2-1; 8 bases align to TRBD2. CDR3 length: 19 residues. Trimming took 1 base from V and 7 from J; bases not matched to a gene: 18. Germline V gene data show CDR1 as LNHDA and CDR2 as SQIVND (reference sequence). The CDR3 nucleotides are TGTGCCAGTAGTATAGGTTTTCGGGACGGGAGGGCCATAATAAATGAGCAGTTCTTC. Protein: CASSIGFRDGRAIINEQFF.

In its sample, this clone was seen once. The rearrangement links TRBV7-2 to TRBJ1-1; D not certain. The length of the CDR3 is 15 residues. V lost 7 bases and J 3 bases, leaving 18 bases between the germline ends. Germline V lookup: CDR1 SGHTA, CDR2 FQGNSA. CDR3: CASTEPGLLDTEAFF. The CDR3 DNA sequence: TGTGCCAGCACCGAACCCGGACTTCTGGACACTGAAGCTTTCTTT.

V is TRBV11-2 and J is TRBJ2-7, with a possible D match to TRBD2 (6 bases). The CDR3 spans 15 residues. Germline CDR1 SGHAT, CDR2 FQNNGV. The V and J ends lost 2 bases and 4 bases respectively, with 15 bases between them. The CDR3 DNA is TGTGCCAGCAGCTTATACGGGGGAGTCGAGTACGAGCAGTACTTC. Its protein is CASSLYGGVEYEQYF.

The chain uses TRBV29-1 and TRBJ2-4, with D perhaps TRBD1 (5 bases). The V gene lost 4 bases and the J gene lost 8 bases, with 21 bases spanning the gap. This CDR3 is built from 15 residues. The germline CDR1 and CDR2 sequences are SQVTM and ANQGSEA. The CDR3 sequence is CSVVRGPQVGDIQYF. Written as DNA, the CDR3 is TGCAGCGTTGTTCGTGGCCCCCAAGTAGGGGACATTCAGTACTTC.

This clone was picked up one time. The CDR3 DNA follows: TGTGCCAGCGGAGACCGGGACAGGGGAATAAATGGCTACACCTTC. Its translation is CASGDRDRGINGYTF. The chain carries TRBV6-5 and TRBJ1-2; 10 bases map to TRBD1. CDR1 and CDR2 from the germline V gene are MNHEY and SVGAGI. The V and J ends lost 8 bases and 6 bases, in that order; junction bases with no gene match: 12. The CDR3 spans 15 residues.

The V gene is TRBV6-5, the J gene TRBJ2-3; D perhaps matches TRBD2 (6 bases). Germline-derived CDR1 and CDR2 are MNHEY and SVGAGI. This CDR3 has 14 amino acids. With 6 bases removed from V and 4 bases from J, the gap between germline ends came to 14 bases. The CDR3 spells CASSPARRADTQYF. CDR3 bases: TGTGCCAGCAGCCCAGCTCGGAGGGCAGATACGCAGTATTTT.

The V and J genes are TRBV10-3 and TRBJ2-7; 7 nucleotides match TRBD1. V dropped 9 bases and J dropped 4; count of bases not matched to a gene: 9. The CDR3 is 13 residues long. CDR1 and CDR2 (germline): ENHRY, SYGVKD. The CDR3, as DNA: TGTGCCATACAAGACAGGGATCAGTACGAGCAGTACTTC. This codes for CAIQDRDQYEQYF.

The table lists this clone with a count of one. In DNA form, the CDR3 reads TGTGCCACCAGCAGACTCAGGGCCTACAATCAGCCCCAGCATTTT. Amino acids: CATSRLRAYNQPQHF. J is TRBJ1-5 and V is TRBV15; D is possibly TRBD1 (5 bases). Germline V CDR1 and CDR2: LNHNV, YYDKDF (reference sequence). V dropped 2 bases and J dropped 3 bases, with 11 bases sitting between them. This CDR3 spans 15 amino acids.